Given below is one T cell receptor beta chain in context. This clone has only a few counts. Its antigen has not been determined. No much larger clone is present one base from it, and per-base qualities are unavailable. The data originate from a study of blood T cell repertoires in COVID-19 (dated by TCRdb to 2020 to 2021). Regarding the complete study: Samples covering the acute and convalescent phases of COVID-19 were provided by collaborators in the United States, Italy and Spain. The prospective study material was composed of cDNA or gDNA derived from T cells, B-cell-depleted T cells, or PBMCs. Deeply sampled blood TCRbeta repertoires from subjects exposed to, actively infected with, or recovered from COVID-19 were included in the dataset. The repertoires were released in a freely available public database meant as a resource for research on the immune response to SARS-CoV-2. The samples were drawn from two sources: the first 160 participants of the ongoing ImmuneRACE study, and over 1,000 subjects contributed by 6 global collaborators. Nearly every sample came with metadata listing a de-identified subject ID, COVID-19 status, age in years and sex. Where available, HLA class I and class II types were obtained from metadata supplied by the sample provider rather than from assay-based typing.

The immunoSEQ Assay, a bias-controlled multiplex PCR, was used to amplify TCRbeta CDR3 regions from genomic DNA. From the authors' description of their analysis: Within the assay, amplification of reference gene primers was used to estimate how many nucleated cells each sample contained. To quantify the absolute abundance of each unique TCRbeta CDR3 rearrangement, sequence reads were collapsed and filtered. For each sample, productive Simpson clonality was calculated as the square root of Simpson's diversity index over productive rearrangements. TCRdb provides this immuneACCESS table in a form limited to in-frame rearrangements. Some clones are lacking; in checked studies, under half of them reflect an unresolved V gene, and why the rest are absent is not known. The DNA was the basis for D and trimming; V, J and clone size are from that table. Across this sample there are over 250,000 clones, with roughly four fifths seen only once. Of the sample, 8.5% to 9.5% is held by the ten largest clones.

The germline V gene (reference sequence) sets CDR1 to LNHDA and CDR2 to SQIVND. V drops 6 bases and J drops 6 bases, leaving 14 bases in between. The CDR3 holds 13 amino acids from the cysteine to the phenylalanine. Of all the DNA, just the CDR3 is kept, 39 bases in frame from base 1. A second Seattle source provided samples from volunteer blood donors who had recovered from COVID-19. The collaborating institutions used their own protocols to collect whole blood in K2EDTA tubes. Collaborator samples were shipped for TCRbeta analysis as frozen whole blood, isolated PBMCs, or DNA extracted from either sample type. Beyond this particular receptor, the publication reports: Clinical and demographic metadata were provided uncurated, with the amount varying by source and participant.

The V and J genes are TRBV19 and TRBJ1-2; the best D guess is TRBD1, with 6 bases matching. Material: peripheral blood. This TCR was sampled from a woman in her forties or fifties who had recovered from COVID-19. Here is the DNA: TGTGCCAGTAGGGAGAGGGGGACAAATGGCTACACCTTC. Its protein reads: CASRERGTNGYTF.